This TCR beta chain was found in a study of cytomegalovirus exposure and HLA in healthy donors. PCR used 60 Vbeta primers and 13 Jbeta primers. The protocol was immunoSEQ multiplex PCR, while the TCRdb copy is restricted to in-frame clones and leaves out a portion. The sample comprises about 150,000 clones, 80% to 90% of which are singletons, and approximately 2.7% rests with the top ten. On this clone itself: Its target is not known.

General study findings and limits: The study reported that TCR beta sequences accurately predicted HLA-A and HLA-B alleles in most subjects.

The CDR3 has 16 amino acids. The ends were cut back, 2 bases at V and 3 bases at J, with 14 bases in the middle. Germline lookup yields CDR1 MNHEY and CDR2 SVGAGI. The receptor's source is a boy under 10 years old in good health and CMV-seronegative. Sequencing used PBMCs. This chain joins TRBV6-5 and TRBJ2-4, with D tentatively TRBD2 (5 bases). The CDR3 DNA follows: TGTGCCAGCAGTTACCTCAGCGGAGTAGGCAAAAACATTCAGTACTTC. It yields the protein CASSYLSGVGKNIQYF.